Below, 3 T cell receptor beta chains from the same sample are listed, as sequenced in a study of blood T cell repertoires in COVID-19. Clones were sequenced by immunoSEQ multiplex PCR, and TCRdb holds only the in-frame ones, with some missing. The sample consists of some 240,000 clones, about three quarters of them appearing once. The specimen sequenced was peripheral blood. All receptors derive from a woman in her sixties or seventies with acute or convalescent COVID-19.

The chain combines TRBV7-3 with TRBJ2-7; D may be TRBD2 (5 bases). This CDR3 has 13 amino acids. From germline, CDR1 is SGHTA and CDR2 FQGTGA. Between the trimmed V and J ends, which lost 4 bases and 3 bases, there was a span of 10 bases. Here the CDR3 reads CASSSGRGYEQYF. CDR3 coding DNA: TGTGCCAGCAGCTCCGGACGGGGCTACGAGCAGTACTTC.

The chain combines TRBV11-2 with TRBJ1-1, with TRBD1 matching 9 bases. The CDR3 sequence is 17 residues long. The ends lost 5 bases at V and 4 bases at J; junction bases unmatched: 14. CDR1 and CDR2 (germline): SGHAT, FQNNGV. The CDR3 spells CASSPGTGLFIGTEAFF. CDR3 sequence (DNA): TGTGCCAGCAGCCCCGGGACAGGGCTATTCATCGGCACTGAAGCTTTCTTT.

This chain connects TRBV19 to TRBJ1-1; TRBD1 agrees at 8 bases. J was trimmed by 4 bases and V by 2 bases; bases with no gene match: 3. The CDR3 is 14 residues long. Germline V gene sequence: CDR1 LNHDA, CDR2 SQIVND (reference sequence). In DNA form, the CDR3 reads TGTGCCAGTAGTATACGCACAGGGGGCACTGAAGCTTTCTTT. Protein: CASSIRTGGTEAFF. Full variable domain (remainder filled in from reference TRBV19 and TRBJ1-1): DGGITQSPKYLFRKEGQNVTLSCEQNLNHDAMYWYRQDPGQGLRLIYYSQIVNDFQKGDIAEGYSVSREKKESFPLTVTSAQKNPTAFYLCASSIRTGGTEAFFGQGTRLTVV.